The rows below give T cell receptor beta chains drawn from one sample of a study of CD8+ T cells in alopecia areata. Profiling relied on immunoSEQ multiplex PCR, and the TCRdb table lists in-frame clones only, not all of them. The sample has 130,000 or so clones; 86% are singletons. The material was CD8+ T cells sorted from blood, obtained at week 4, from a patient treated with tofacitinib. The source of these receptors is a human donor with alopecia areata. Both conserved end residues are part of each CDR3. A D gene is named only where the DNA matches it firmly. Size is stated for part of the rows, as once, few or many counts, or as a class when the clone is expanded.

j_call clone_size v_call d_call cdr3_nt cdr3_aa
TRBJ2-1 NA TRBV7-9 NA TGTGCCAGCAGCCCCCCGGGAAGAGCGGAGCAGTTCTTC CASSPPGRAEQFF
TRBJ2-7 once TRBV7-9 NA TGTGCCAGCAGCTTGGTGGGTAGGAGCTCCTACGAGCAGTACTTC CASSLVGRSSYEQYF
TRBJ2-7 NA TRBV13 TRBD1 TGTGCCTCCGGGACAGGGGACGCCGAGCAGTACTTC CASGTGDAEQYF
TRBJ1-1 NA TRBV14 NA TGTGCCAGCAGCCAATACGGTGGGATGAACACTGAAGCTTTCTTT CASSQYGGMNTEAFF
TRBJ1-2 once TRBV7-6 TRBD1 TGTGCCAGCAGCTACTCCGGGGACAGGGGGCAGGGCTACACCTTC CASSYSGDRGQGYTF
TRBJ2-4 NA TRBV29-1 NA TGCAGCGTTGAAGACAGCGCCCCGTACTTC CSVEDSAPYF
TRBJ2-1 NA TRBV29-1 NA TGCCAGGCCTTAAGGGGGCAGTTCTTC CQALRGQFF
TRBJ2-7 NA TRBV27 TRBD2 TGTGCCAGCAGCCTTAATAGCGGGGGGTCTTACGAGCAGTACTTC CASSLNSGGSYEQYF
TRBJ1-1 NA TRBV27 TRBD1 TGTGCCAGCAGTGTTGGGACAGTGAACACTGAAGCTTTCTTT CASSVGTVNTEAFF
TRBJ2-1 NA TRBV28 NA TGTGCCAGCCTGGGGACCGGTCGGGGTTGGAATGAGCAGTTCTTC CASLGTGRGWNEQFF
TRBJ2-3 NA TRBV5-4 NA TGTGCCAGCAGCTTCCCAGGGCTCGGCACAGATACGCAGTATTTT CASSFPGLGTDTQYF
TRBJ2-1 NA TRBV10-3 TRBD2 TGTGCCACGGGGGGACTAGCGACGCACAATGAGCAGTTCTTC CATGGLATHNEQFF
TRBJ1-1 once TRBV27 NA TGTGCCAGCAGTATAGACTATGACACTGAAGCTTTCTTT CASSIDYDTEAFF
TRBJ2-2 NA TRBV27 TRBD1 TGTGCCAGCAGGCGGACAGGGGGCTCCGGGGAGCTGTTTTTT CASRRTGGSGELFF
TRBJ2-7 once TRBV2 TRBD2 TGTGCCAGCAGTGGGACTAGCGGCCAAAGCTCCTACGAGCAGTACTTC CASSGTSGQSSYEQYF
TRBJ1-4 NA TRBV9 NA TGTGCCAGCAGCCTCCGATCTTTAGGTGAAAAACTGTTTTTT CASSLRSLGEKLFF
TRBJ2-5 NA TRBV2 TRBD2 TGTGCCAGCAGTGGATCGGGGGGGAAAGAGACCCAGTACTTC CASSGSGGKETQYF
TRBJ1-5 NA TRBV30 TRBD1 TGTGCCTGGGGGACAGGGGGCAATCAGCCCCAGCATTTT CAWGTGGNQPQHF
TRBJ2-1 once TRBV7-9 TRBD1 TGTGCCAGCAGCTTAGCTTGGGACAGGGCTTCCAATGAGCAGTTCTTC CASSLAWDRASNEQFF
TRBJ2-7 few TRBV29-1 NA TGCAGCGTTGAAGTAGACGGGAGCTCCTACGAGCAGTACTTC CSVEVDGSSYEQYF
TRBJ1-4 few TRBV21-1 NA TGTGCCAGCAGCAAAGATCACGGCGTCGGAAGAGTTAATGAAAAACTGTTTTTT CASSKDHGVGRVNEKLFF
TRBJ2-1 NA TRBV19 TRBD2 TGTGCCAGTAGTAGCGGGAGGGCCGACGAGCAGTTCTTC CASSSGRADEQFF
TRBJ2-7 NA TRBV6-1 NA TGTGCCAGCAGTGAGACAGTTTCCTACGAGCAGTACTTC CASSETVSYEQYF
TRBJ1-3 NA TRBV4-1 NA TGCGCCAGCAGCCAAGAAAGATCGGACACCATATATTTT CASSQERSDTIYF
TRBJ2-7 few TRBV27 NA TGTGCCAGCAGTTCCCGCGGTCGGGGGCCCTACGAGCAGTACTTC CASSSRGRGPYEQYF
TRBJ2-7 NA TRBV30 NA TGTGCCTGGAGTCCTGACAGCTCCTACGAGCAGTACTTC CAWSPDSSYEQYF
TRBJ2-3 NA TRBV13 TRBD2 TGTGCCAGCAGCTGGCTGACTAGCGGGGGCAAAGAGACAGATACGCAGTATTTT CASSWLTSGGKETDTQYF
TRBJ2-2 NA TRBV7-2 NA TGTGCCAGCAGCCTCTTCGGGGACTCCGGGGAGCTGTTTTTT CASSLFGDSGELFF
TRBJ2-7 NA TRBV29-1 TRBD2 TGCAGCGTAGGGCTAGCGGATACCTACGAGCAGTACTTC CSVGLADTYEQYF
TRBJ1-1 NA TRBV30 NA TGTGCCTGGAGTGTAGCTGGGTATGAAGCTTTCTTT CAWSVAGYEAFF
TRBJ2-3 NA TRBV28 TRBD1 TGTGCCAGCAGTCCGGACAGGCCGCAGTATTTT CASSPDRPQYF
TRBJ2-7 few TRBV7-2 NA TGTGCCAGCAGCTTTGGAGGTTTTGCCTACGAGCAGTACTTC CASSFGGFAYEQYF
TRBJ2-7 NA TRBV30 NA TGTGCCTGGAGGGCGATAAACTCCTACGAGCAGTACTTC CAWRAINSYEQYF
TRBJ2-7 NA TRBV25-1 TRBD1 TGTGCCAGCAGTGATTGGGACAGGGCCTACGAGCAGTACTTC CASSDWDRAYEQYF
TRBJ2-7 NA TRBV30 TRBD2 TGTGCCTGGCAGCGGGGGAGCTCCTACGAGCAGTACTTC CAWQRGSSYEQYF
TRBJ1-1 NA TRBV30 NA TGTGCCTGGGCCTCACCCGAGCGGGCTTTCTTT CAWASPERAFF
TRBJ1-1 few TRBV6-1 NA TGTGCCAGCACCGAGGCAGGGTGGGGCTCCACTGAAGCTTTCTTT CASTEAGWGSTEAFF
TRBJ2-3 NA TRBV5-4 TRBD2 TGTGCCACCCGGCGGGGGGATTCGGATACGCAGTATTTT CATRRGDSDTQYF
TRBJ2-6 NA TRBV27 TRBD1 TGTGCCAGCAGTCAATTGGACAGGGGGACAATGGCTGGGGCCAACGTCCTGACTTTC CASSQLDRGTMAGANVLTF
TRBJ2-7 few TRBV27 NA TGTGCCAGCAGTTTACTTCGGCCAACCGACGAGCAGTACTTC CASSLLRPTDEQYF
TRBJ1-1 NA TRBV25-1 NA TGTGCCAGCAACTCGAACACTGAAGCTTTCTTT CASNSNTEAFF
TRBJ2-1 NA TRBV29-1 NA TGCAGCGTCACGCTGTCGGATGACAATGAGCAGTTCTTC CSVTLSDDNEQFF
TRBJ2-7 NA TRBV19 TRBD1 TGTGCCAGTTCGACAGGGTCCTACGAGCAGTACTTC CASSTGSYEQYF
TRBJ2-1 once TRBV7-9 NA TGTGCCAGCAGCTACCCCCTCAATGAGCAGTTCTTC CASSYPLNEQFF
TRBJ2-1 NA TRBV4-1 NA TGCGCCAGCAGCCTATACAATGAGCAGTTCTTC CASSLYNEQFF
TRBJ2-7 NA TRBV5-4 NA TGTGCCAGCAGCTTGGCGGACTCGGATTCGTACTTC CASSLADSDSYF
TRBJ2-7 NA TRBV16 NA TGTGCCAGCAGCCAGGCGGAGGTTGGCGAGCAGTACTTC CASSQAEVGEQYF
TRBJ1-2 NA TRBV7-9 NA TGTGCCAGCAGCTTAGTAGTGACAGCGACCATAAGTGGCTACACCTTC CASSLVVTATISGYTF
TRBJ2-3 once TRBV9 NA TGTGCCAGCAGCGTCGAGGGTTCGTTGTTATCAGATACGCAGTATTTT CASSVEGSLLSDTQYF
TRBJ2-1 NA TRBV27 NA TGTGCCAGCAGTTTATCCCCTAATGAGCAGTTCTTC CASSLSPNEQFF
TRBJ2-1 NA TRBV11-2 TRBD2 TGTGCCAGCAGCTTGCTAGCGGGAGGCTTGAATGAGCAGTTCTTC CASSLLAGGLNEQFF
TRBJ2-7 NA TRBV5-6 NA TGTGCCAGCAGTATAGGACAGTACGAGCAGTACTTC CASSIGQYEQYF
TRBJ2-1 NA TRBV27 NA TGTGCCAGCAGTTTCGGTGGATCAAGTTACAATGAGCAGTTCTTC CASSFGGSSYNEQFF